Presented here are 4 T cell receptor beta chains from one specimen sequenced in a study of neurological immune-mediated disorders. Via MiXCR, TCRdb re-called the 5' RACE reads, giving one row per CDR3 protein. The data show tens of thousands of distinct CDR3 sequences, approximately 10% seen once. The sample taken for sequencing was PBMCs. These receptors originate from a man aged 40-50 years in good health.

This clonotype was picked up many times. The chain uses TRBV24-1 and TRBJ2-1; a weak D match, TRBD1 (7 bases). With 3 bases removed from V and 4 bases from J, the gap between germline ends came to 9 bases. This CDR3 is built from 14 residues. Germline lookup yields CDR1 KGHDR and CDR2 SFDVKD. The CDR3 region is CATSDPGGYNEQFF. CDR3 sequence (DNA): TGTGCCACCAGTGATCCAGGGGGGTACAATGAGCAGTTCTTC.

This clonotype was seen many times. The chain combines TRBV20-1 with TRBJ2-7; no reliable D call. CDR3 length: 13 amino acids. The germline CDR1 and CDR2 sequences are DFQATT and SNEGSKA (reference sequence). V was shortened by 4 bases and J by 0 bases, with 10 bases between the two germline ends. The CDR3 loop is CSANLAGSYEQYF. CDR3 coding DNA: TGCAGTGCTAACTTGGCCGGCTCCTACGAGCAGTACTTC.

This clonotype was seen ten or more times. The chain uses TRBV28 and TRBJ2-7, with D possibly being TRBD1 (5 bases). This CDR3 contains 12 residues. The V gene's germline CDR1 is MDHEN and CDR2 SYDVKM. Trimming took 10 bases from V and 2 from J, leaving 12 bases between them. The CDR3 DNA reads TGTGCCACCGCGACAGAAACCTACGAGCAGTACTTC. Translated: CATATETYEQYF.

The table lists this clonotype with many counts. The CDR3 nucleotides read TGTGCCAGCAGCACCGACTGGAGCTCTGGAAACACCATATATTTT. As protein: CASSTDWSSGNTIYF. V and J are TRBV7-2 and TRBJ1-3; D is undetermined. Looked up from germline, CDR1 is SGHTA and CDR2 is FQGNSA. The CDR3 has 15 residues. Between the trimmed V and J ends, which lost 5 bases and 0 bases, there was a span of 11 bases.